The 32 T cell receptor beta chains below come from one sample, sequenced in a study of blood T cell repertoires in COVID-19. Measured with immunoSEQ multiplex PCR; TCRdb has only the in-frame clones, and not every one. The sample consists of approximately 47,000 clones, approximately 88% of them appearing once. The sample was peripheral blood. These TCRs come from a human donor with active COVID-19. The donor label of this sample is uncertain.

This chain connects TRBV7-8 to TRBJ1-2; TRBD1 might be the D (6 bases). In germline, CDR1 is SGHVS, CDR2 FQNEAQ. The V end lost 2 bases, the J end lost 0 bases, and 13 bases lay between the germline ends. The CDR3 loop spans 16 amino acids. CDR3 region: CASSLNLGASNYGYTF. The CDR3 nucleotides are TGTGCCAGCAGCTTAAATTTGGGGGCGTCTAACTATGGCTACACCTTC.

This chain links TRBV21-1 with TRBJ2-1; TRBD2, the table's D call, was not compared with the DNA. TRBV21-1 is designated a pseudogene. CDR3 length: 13 amino acids. The CDR3 loop is CASSVGTSDEQFF. The CDR3 bases are TGTGCCAGCAGCGTCGGGACTAGCGATGAGCAGTTCTTC.

This clone has just one count. V usage is TRBV6-5 and J usage is TRBJ1-2, with a tentative D call TRBD1 (5 bases). This CDR3 comprises 14 residues. V lost 6 bases and J lost 8, with 19 bases in between. The germline V gene has CDR1 MNHEY and CDR2 SVGAGI. The CDR3 reads CASSTRTGSRGYTF. CDR3 nucleotides: TGTGCCAGCAGCACCCGAACAGGATCCCGCGGCTACACCTTC.

This chain connects TRBV6-5 to TRBJ2-2; 7 bases fit TRBD1. Germline-derived CDR1 and CDR2 are MNHEY and SVGAGI. With V trimmed by 2 bases and J by 2 bases, 5 bases remained unmatched. CDR3 length: 16 residues. The CDR3 protein is CASSYQTGSNTGELFF. The DNA of the CDR3 is TGTGCCAGCAGTTACCAGACAGGGAGCAACACCGGGGAGCTGTTTTTT.

Remarks on this clone: Without the conserved terminal phenylalanine or tryptophan, this CDR3 likely stems from a read error. Because the CDR3's place on the DNA is in doubt, the DNA is left out and the CDR3 is given as listed by TCRdb. This chain's CDR3 is CASCRTSAL. The rearrangement uses TRBV21-1 and TRBJ2-7; the D call in the table, TRBD2, was not verified against the DNA. TRBV21-1 is a pseudogene segment. 9 amino acids form the CDR3, both terminal residues included.

The V and J genes are TRBV7-9 and TRBJ1-3; D might be TRBD1 (6 bases). Trimming stripped 2 bases from V and 0 bases from J, with 8 bases between. From germline, CDR1 is SEHNR and CDR2 FQNEAQ (reference sequence). This CDR3 region has 15 residues. In DNA form, the CDR3 reads TGTGCCAGCAGCTTACAGGGGATCTCTGGAAACACCATATATTTT. Protein: CASSLQGISGNTIYF.

The V and J genes are TRBV5-1 and TRBJ2-7; 8 bases map to TRBD1. The CDR3 covers 14 residues. The trim removed 4 bases at V and 3 bases at J, leaving 6 bases unmatched. Germline assignment: CDR1 SGHRS and CDR2 YFSETQ. The CDR3 region has the DNA TGCGCCAGCAGCAACCCCGGGACAGGCTACGAGCAGTACTTC. It is translated as CASSNPGTGYEQYF.

This chain links TRBV7-3 with TRBJ1-1; TRBD1 agrees at 8 bases. With 4 bases clipped from V and 6 bases from J, the junction kept 4 bases outside the gene matches. In germline, CDR1 is SGHTA, CDR2 FQGTGA. The CDR3 consists of 13 residues. CDR3 amino acids: CASSSQGAAEAFF. In nucleotides, the CDR3 is TGTGCCAGCAGCTCGCAGGGGGCAGCTGAAGCTTTCTTT.

This clone appeared once. This sequence joins TRBV27 and TRBJ2-5, with 8 positions matching TRBD2. Germline CDR1 and CDR2: MNHEY and SMNVEV (reference sequence). V gave up 5 bases and J gave up 4 bases; unmatched junction bases: 6. The CDR3 runs to 14 residues. CDR3 coding DNA: TGTGCCAGCAGTATAGCCGGGAGGGTAGAGACCCAGTACTTC. Amino acid sequence: CASSIAGRVETQYF.

The chain joins TRBV5-4 to TRBJ2-3; the match to TRBD2 covers 15 bases. Germline CDR1 SGHNT, CDR2 YYREEE (reference sequence). CDR3 length: 19 amino acids. V was clipped by 2 bases and J by 0 bases; unmatched bases: 7. The DNA of the CDR3 is TGTGCCAGCAGCTTTGAGGGACTAGCGGGGGGATTTAGCACAGATACGCAGTATTTT. It yields the protein CASSFEGLAGGFSTDTQYF.

J is TRBJ1-4 and V is TRBV21-1; the table names TRBD1, a call not compared with the DNA. TRBV21-1 is designated a pseudogene. CDR3 length: 14 residues. The CDR3 region is CASSQQGKCEKLFF. The CDR3 region has the DNA TGTGCCAGCAGCCAACAGGGAAAGTGTGAAAAACTGTTTTTT.

The rearrangement joins TRBV5-6 to TRBJ1-2; 7 positions match TRBD1. V gave up 0 bases and J gave up 5 bases; unmatched junction bases: 7. The germline V gene encodes CDR1 SGHDT and CDR2 YYEEEE. This CDR3 comprises 15 residues. This CDR3 reads CASSLGGKGAYGYTF. The CDR3 DNA is TGTGCCAGCAGCTTGGGCGGGAAGGGGGCATATGGCTACACCTTC.

The chain employs TRBV5-1 and TRBJ2-1, with 8 positions matching TRBD2. Germline V gene lookup returns CDR1 SGHRS and CDR2 YFSETQ. This CDR3 comprises 17 residues. The trim removed 0 bases at V and 5 bases at J, leaving 10 bases unmatched. DNA for the CDR3: TGCGCCAGCAGCTTGGACAGCGGGAGCCTCCGGGACAATGAGCAGTTCTTC. Protein product: CASSLDSGSLRDNEQFF.

The chain carries TRBV6-2 or TRBV6-3 and TRBJ2-6; unclear D gene. V lost 4 bases and J lost 0, with 7 bases in between. The CDR3 is 15 residues long. The germline V gene encodes CDR1 MNHEY and CDR2 SVGEGT. The CDR3 is CASSSQDSGANVLTF. The CDR3 DNA reads TGTGCCAGCAGTTCCCAGGACTCTGGGGCCAACGTCCTGACTTTC.

The V and J genes are TRBV19 and TRBJ1-5, with D unclear. The CDR3 length is 14 residues. The germline CDR1 and CDR2 sequences are LNHDA and SQIVND (reference sequence). V gave up 3 bases and J gave up 0 bases, with 6 bases separating them. The CDR3 reads CASSIEDSNQPQHF. DNA of the CDR3: TGTGCCAGTAGTATCGAGGATAGCAATCAGCCCCAGCATTTT.

The chain carries TRBV9 and TRBJ2-2; TRBD2 matches 10 bases. The V and J ends lost 4 bases and 5 bases, in that order; junction bases with no gene match: 5. CDR3 length: 15 amino acids. Germline V CDR1 and CDR2: SGDLS, YYNGEE. The CDR3 DNA is TGTGCCAGCAGCCCGGGGACTAGCGCGACCGGGGAGCTGTTTTTT. Its translation: CASSPGTSATGELFF. The full variable domain, in which reference TRBV9 and TRBJ2-2 provide the parts outside the CDR3, is DSGVTQTPKHLITATGQRVTLRCSPRSGDLSVYWYQQSLDQGLQFLIQYYNGEERAKGNILERFSAQQFPDLHSELNLSSLELGDSALYFCASSPGTSATGELFFGEGSRLTVL.

The chain recombines TRBV6-5 with TRBJ1-2; tentative D call: TRBD1 (6 bases). Germline lookup yields CDR1 MNHEY and CDR2 SVGAGI. This CDR3 spans 16 amino acids. V lost 0 bases and J 4 bases, leaving 15 bases between the germline ends. In DNA form, the CDR3 reads TGTGCCAGCAGTTACTCGTATGGAGAAGGGGGCTATGGCTACACCTTC. This translates into CASSYSYGEGGYGYTF.

The rearrangement links TRBV7-3 to TRBJ2-5; D may be TRBD2 (5 bases). This CDR3 has 14 amino acids. Trimming removed 2 bases at V and 2 bases at J, with 9 bases between. The germline V gene encodes CDR1 SGHTA and CDR2 FQGTGA. The CDR3 loop is CASSLEGSQETQYF. In nucleotides, the CDR3 is TGTGCCAGCAGCTTAGAGGGCAGTCAAGAGACCCAGTACTTC.

J is TRBJ2-1 and V is TRBV2, with D maybe TRBD1 (5 bases). The CDR3 extends over 16 amino acids. Trimming stripped 4 bases from V and 0 bases from J, with 13 bases between. CDR1 SNHLY and CDR2 FYNNEI come from the germline V gene. The CDR3 loop reads CASSVQGVSSYNEQFF. In DNA, the CDR3 is TGTGCCAGCAGTGTACAAGGGGTGAGCTCCTACAATGAGCAGTTCTTC.

V usage is TRBV5-1 and J usage is TRBJ1-4; TRBD1 might be the D (5 bases). With 4 bases removed from V and 8 bases from J, the gap between germline ends came to 15 bases. The CDR3 spans 14 residues. Germline V CDR1 and CDR2: SGHRS, YFSETQ. The CDR3 region is CASSELGAWEKLFF. DNA of the CDR3: TGCGCCAGCAGCGAGCTAGGGGCTTGGGAAAAACTGTTTTTT.

This chain links TRBV19 with TRBJ1-2, with a tentative D call TRBD1 (5 bases). Germline lookup yields CDR1 LNHDA and CDR2 SQIVND (reference sequence). The CDR3 spans 15 residues. Trimming stripped 5 bases from V and 0 bases from J, with 13 bases between. The CDR3: CASSDGPGPNYGYTF. Written as DNA, the CDR3 is TGTGCCAGTAGTGACGGTCCAGGGCCTAACTATGGCTACACCTTC. Using reference TRBV19 and TRBJ1-2 for the parts outside the CDR3, the full variable domain is DGGITQSPKYLFRKEGQNVTLSCEQNLNHDAMYWYRQDPGQGLRLIYYSQIVNDFQKGDIAEGYSVSREKKESFPLTVTSAQKNPTAFYLCASSDGPGPNYGYTFGSGTRLTVV.

This clone was counted once. V is TRBV18 and J is TRBJ1-1; possibly TRBD1 for D (5 bases). This CDR3 spans 14 amino acids. Germline V gene lookup returns CDR1 KGHSH and CDR2 LQKENI. Trimming cost V 3 bases and J 4 bases, with 12 bases left between them. CDR3 loop: CASSPPPRATEAFF. CDR3 bases: TGTGCCAGCTCACCCCCTCCCAGGGCCACTGAAGCTTTCTTT.

The rearrangement links TRBV3-1 (or the pseudogene TRBV3-2) to TRBJ1-2; D gene unclear. Trimming pared 2 bases from V and 9 bases from J, leaving 10 bases between. Germline CDR1 LGHDT, CDR2 YNNKEL (reference sequence). The CDR3 contains 12 residues. Here the CDR3 DNA reads TGTGCCAGCAGCCAACGGAGAGCTCGCTACACCTTC. The encoded protein is CASSQRRARYTF.

This chain uses TRBV19 with TRBJ2-7, with a weak D call TRBD1 (6 bases). Germline CDR1 LNHDA, CDR2 SQIVND (reference sequence). V was shortened by 5 bases and J by 3 bases, with 11 bases between the two germline ends. This CDR3 has 13 residues. The CDR3 reads CASSWDIHYEQYF. The CDR3 DNA follows: TGTGCCAGTAGTTGGGACATTCACTACGAGCAGTACTTC.

This chain links TRBV19 with TRBJ2-7, with TRBD1 matching 11 bases. The CDR3 covers 16 residues. Per the germline V gene, CDR1 is LNHDA and CDR2 is SQIVND (reference sequence). V dropped 5 bases and J dropped 7; count of bases not matched to a gene: 13. The CDR3 sequence is CASSPRTGQGAGEQYF. In nucleotides, the CDR3 is TGTGCCAGTAGTCCCCGAACAGGACAGGGGGCGGGGGAGCAGTACTTC.

The gene calls are TRBV7-9 and TRBJ2-7; TRBD1 is a possible D gene (7 bases). The length of the CDR3 is 16 residues. CDR1 and CDR2 from the germline V gene are SEHNR and FQNEAQ (reference sequence). The ends were cut back, 4 bases at V and 4 bases at J, with 20 bases in the middle. The CDR3 nucleotides read TGTGCCAGCAGCTGGAATAGGGGGGCAGGGGGGTACGAGCAGTACTTC. Protein sequence: CASSWNRGAGGYEQYF.

This clone was seen a few times. This chain links TRBV5-1 with TRBJ2-3; maybe TRBD1 (6 bases). The germline CDR1 and CDR2 sequences are SGHRS and YFSETQ. V gave up 7 bases and J gave up 6 bases, with 18 bases separating them. The length of the CDR3 is 14 residues. CDR3 loop: CASASWQGIDTQYF. The CDR3 DNA reads TGCGCCAGCGCTTCGTGGCAGGGGATCGATACGCAGTATTTT.

The V and J genes are TRBV5-1 and TRBJ1-1; D is possibly TRBD1 (5 bases). The V gene's germline CDR1 is SGHRS and CDR2 YFSETQ. The CDR3 is 13 residues long. The V gene lost 3 bases and the J gene lost 0 bases, with 6 bases spanning the gap. Here the CDR3 reads CASSSQVNTEAFF. The DNA for the CDR3 is TGCGCCAGCAGCTCACAGGTGAACACTGAAGCTTTCTTT.

The chain links TRBV7-9 to TRBJ2-5; 8 bases fit TRBD2. The CDR3 runs to 12 residues. CDR1 and CDR2 (germline): SEHNR, FQNEAQ (reference sequence). V lost 5 bases, J lost 5 bases, and 1 base stayed unmatched. CDR3 residues: CASSREGETQYF. CDR3 in DNA: TGTGCCAGCAGCCGGGAGGGGGAGACCCAGTACTTC.

V gene TRBV29-1 combines with J gene TRBJ1-4; TRBD1 matches at 7 bases. With V trimmed by 5 bases and J by 8 bases, 11 bases remained unmatched. Germline V gene lookup returns CDR1 SQVTM and CDR2 ANQGSEA. This CDR3 has 14 amino acids. The CDR3 region is CSVCPGAGGEKLFF. The CDR3 region has the DNA TGCAGCGTTTGCCCCGGGGCAGGGGGAGAAAAACTGTTTTTT.

This rearrangement joins TRBV28 to TRBJ1-5, with 7 bases aligning to TRBD1. This CDR3 comprises 17 residues. The V segment lost 5 bases and the J segment 1 base; nucleotides outside the gene matches: 11. Looked up from germline, CDR1 is MDHEN and CDR2 is SYDVKM. The CDR3 nucleotides read TGTGCCAGCAGTCCTCAACTAGGGACAGCGAGCAATCAGCCCCAGCATTTT. Translation gives CASSPQLGTASNQPQHF.

The V and J genes are TRBV9 and TRBJ2-3, with a tentative D call TRBD2 (5 bases). The V end was cut by 4 bases, the J end by 1 base, with 10 bases between. The CDR3 totals 14 residues. Germline lookup yields CDR1 SGDLS and CDR2 YYNGEE. The CDR3 is CASSPMRGTDTQYF. Written as DNA, the CDR3 is TGTGCCAGCAGCCCCATGAGGGGCACAGATACGCAGTATTTT.